This entry is about one T cell receptor (beta chain). These data come from a study of CD8 T cells in Susac syndrome. The V gene's germline CDR1 is MNHEY and CDR2 SVGAGI. The V gene lost 6 bases and the J gene lost 2 bases, with 14 bases spanning the gap. This CDR3 has 14 amino acids. In contrast to the negatively isolated CD8+ and CD4+ T cells, TEMRA cells were FACS-enriched. With random hexamers, reverse transcription was performed on about 0.5 to 1 ug of RNA. Across 54 Vbeta and 13 Jbeta, TCR beta CDR3 was amplified with immunoSEQ multiplex PCR. Using its own MiXCR run on the immunoSEQ multiplex PCR reads, TCRdb lists one record per CDR3 protein. Counted here are under 200,000 distinct CDR3 sequences, over 75% occurring once; the ten biggest clones make up about 0.1%.

The clonotype originates from a human donor with Susac syndrome. The rearrangement uses TRBV6-5 and TRBJ2-7; D is uncertain. The sample taken for sequencing was CD4+ T cells from PBMCs. The CDR3 nucleotides read TGTGCCAGCAGGACTGGTACAGCAACCTACGAGCAGTACTTC. This sequence encodes CASRTGTATYEQYF.